This T cell receptor beta chain is drawn from a study of OX40 agonist ivuxolimab in advanced cancers. Findings and limits, study-wide: Nonresponders, in some cases, also had low normalized T-cell clonal expansion. More expanded clones were seen, on average, in CD8+ T cells than in CD4+.

Patients who had autoimmune disease history or got systemic immunosuppression were left out. J was trimmed by 6 bases and V by 0 bases; bases with no gene match: 5. Germline lookup yields CDR1 ENHRY and CDR2 SYGVKD. The CDR3 covers 15 residues. Worth noting for this clone: The antigen is unknown.

Data came from immunoSEQ multiplex PCR; TCRdb stores just in-frame clones and leaves some out. The sample consists of fewer than 85,000 clones, just over 85% of them appearing once. The receptor's source is an adult with an advanced solid tumor such as melanoma, head and neck, liver or kidney cancer. Here the sequenced sample was CD4+ or CD8+ T cells sorted from blood, taken in a trial of the OX40 agonist ivuxolimab. V is TRBV10-3 and J is TRBJ1-5, with 7 bases identical to TRBD1. This chain's CDR3 is CAISESGGRGQPQHF. CDR3 DNA: TGTGCCATCAGTGAGTCAGGGGGCCGGGGTCAGCCCCAGCATTTT.